The 19 T cell receptor beta chains below all came from one sample that was sequenced in a study of OX40 agonist ivuxolimab in advanced cancers. Repertoires were generated with immunoSEQ multiplex PCR, while TCRdb's copy carries only in-frame clones and drops some. The sample has 50,000 to 55,000 clones; over 70% are singletons. The sample consisted of CD4+ or CD8+ T cells sorted from blood, taken in a trial of the OX40 agonist ivuxolimab. These receptors were obtained from an adult with an advanced solid tumor such as melanoma, head and neck, liver or kidney cancer.

This sequence joins TRBV6-4 and TRBJ1-4, with D perhaps matching TRBD1 (5 bases). This CDR3 has 18 residues. CDR1 MRHNA and CDR2 SNTAGT come from the germline V gene. V was pared by 6 bases and J by 1 base, with 21 bases between. The CDR3: CASRRAGFLAETNEKLFF. The CDR3 DNA is TGTGCCAGCAGAAGAGCAGGGTTTCTCGCAGAAACTAATGAAAAACTGTTTTTT.

The chain recombines TRBV4-1 with TRBJ2-3, with 9 bases aligning to TRBD2. The germline V gene has CDR1 MGHRA and CDR2 YSYEKL. Losses at the gene ends were 4 bases for V and 1 base for J; bases not matched to a gene: 9. This CDR3 contains 17 residues. The CDR3 bases are TGCGCCAGCAGCCCGGTGGGCGGGGGGGGAGGCACAGATACGCAGTATTTT. Its protein is CASSPVGGGGGTDTQYF.

The chain carries TRBV11-2 and TRBJ1-1; 8 bases match TRBD1. V was clipped by 3 bases and J by 1 base; unmatched bases: 4. Germline V gene data show CDR1 as SGHAT and CDR2 as FQNNGV. The CDR3 runs to 15 residues. CDR3 protein: CASSFAGTGNTEAFF. CDR3 sequence (DNA): TGTGCCAGCAGCTTTGCCGGGACAGGGAACACTGAAGCTTTCTTT.

This rearrangement joins TRBV19 to TRBJ1-5, with D possibly being TRBD1 (5 bases). This CDR3 is built from 15 residues. Per the germline V gene, CDR1 is LNHDA and CDR2 is SQIVND (reference sequence). The V and J ends lost 6 bases and 4 bases respectively, with 16 bases between them. The DNA for the CDR3 is TGTGCCAGTAGCCTCGGCGGGGGAGGTAATCAGCCCCAGCATTTT. This sequence encodes CASSLGGGGNQPQHF.

The rearrangement uses TRBV28 and TRBJ1-6; D is perhaps TRBD1 (5 bases). V lost 7 bases and J lost 6, with 22 bases in between. CDR3 length: 17 amino acids. Germline-derived CDR1 and CDR2 are MDHEN and SYDVKM. CDR3 loop: CASTSQTEIWTNSPLHF. In DNA, the CDR3 is TGTGCCAGCACTTCCCAGACAGAGATCTGGACTAATTCACCCCTCCACTTT.

The genes are TRBV10-1 and TRBJ2-6; the match to TRBD2 covers 12 bases. Germline V CDR1 and CDR2: WNHNN, SYGVQD (reference sequence). Unmatched junction bases numbered 7, after V lost 5 bases and J lost 2 bases. The CDR3 has 18 amino acids. CDR3 in DNA: TGCGCCAGCAGTCTCCCTTCTAGCGGGAGGGCTGGGGCCAACGTCCTGACTTTC. This encodes CASSLPSSGRAGANVLTF.

The genes are TRBV6-1 and TRBJ1-1, with D possibly being TRBD1 (6 bases). Trimming cost V 6 bases and J 5 bases, with 19 bases left between them. From germline, CDR1 is MNHNS and CDR2 SASEGT. This CDR3 is 15 amino acids long. The CDR3 coding sequence is TGTGCCAGCAGACCCGCCGGGGGGCCGACGACTGAAGCTTTCTTT. Its protein product is CASRPAGGPTTEAFF.

The chain links TRBV5-1 to TRBJ1-3; D is undetermined. This CDR3 has 15 residues. Trimming removed 0 bases from V and 1 base from J, with 8 bases in between. The germline CDR1 and CDR2 sequences are SGHRS and YFSETQ. CDR3 loop: CASSLATESGNTIYF. The CDR3 region has the DNA TGCGCCAGCAGCTTGGCGACCGAGTCTGGAAACACCATATATTTT.

The V gene is TRBV5-1, the J gene TRBJ2-2, with D possibly matching TRBD2 (6 bases). The germline V and J ends were trimmed by 0 bases and 5 bases, with 8 bases remaining between them. Germline CDR1 reads SGHRS; CDR2 reads YFSETQ. The CDR3 runs to 14 residues. This chain's CDR3 is CASSLVGGTGELFF. For the CDR3, the DNA is TGCGCCAGCAGCTTGGTTGGGGGGACCGGGGAGCTGTTTTTT.

This chain links TRBV19 with TRBJ2-2, with D perhaps being TRBD1 or TRBD2 (5 bases each). The CDR3 covers 16 residues. V was pared by 0 bases and J by 2 bases, with 10 bases between. Germline assignment: CDR1 LNHDA and CDR2 SQIVND (reference sequence). The CDR3 DNA reads TGTGCCAGTAGTATAGAGGGGGTAACCAACACCGGGGAGCTGTTTTTT. This translates into CASSIEGVTNTGELFF.

On this clone: The junction departs from germline at one end; a sequencing error may be responsible. The chain employs TRBV10-3 and TRBJ2-7, with D tentatively TRBD2 (5 bases). The germline CDR1 and CDR2 sequences are ENHRY and SYGVKD. There are 16 residues in the CDR3. The chain's CDR3 is CASSSPRSGSAYEQYF. The CDR3, as DNA: TGTGCCAGCAGTTCACCCCGTTCGGGGTCCGCCTACGAGCAGTACTTC.

This CDR3 reads CAISAYEQHV. In DNA, the CDR3 is TGTGCCATCAGTGCCTACGAGCAGCACGTC. The J gene is TRBJ2-7, the V gene TRBV10-3; the D is unclear. Germline V gene sequence: CDR1 ENHRY, CDR2 SYGVKD. The CDR3 has 10 residues.

V is TRBV5-4 and J is TRBJ2-5; 7 bases line up with TRBD2. J was trimmed by 4 bases and V by 3 bases; bases with no gene match: 12. CDR1 is SGHNT, CDR2 YYREEE, per germline (reference sequence). The CDR3 is made up of 16 amino acids. In DNA, the CDR3 is TGTGCCAGCAGCTACGGGGGAGGGGATTCAGCAGAGACCCAGTACTTC. Its protein is CASSYGGGDSAETQYF. The whole variable domain, remainder taken from reference TRBV5-4 and TRBJ2-5, is ETGVTQSPTHLIKTRGQQVTLRCSSQSGHNTVSWYQQALGQGPQFIFQYYREEENGRGNFPPRFSGLQFPNYSSELNVNALELDDSALYLCASSYGGGDSAETQYFGPGTRLLVL.

This chain uses TRBV28 with TRBJ1-1, with D hard to call. Germline-derived CDR1 and CDR2 are MDHEN and SYDVKM. The CDR3 is 15 residues long. The V and J ends lost 8 bases and 1 base respectively, with 17 bases between them. This chain's CDR3 is CASLGSDNKNTEAFF. DNA of the CDR3: TGTGCCAGCTTAGGGAGCGACAACAAGAACACTGAAGCTTTCTTT.

This chain connects TRBV18 to TRBJ1-5; D not certain. V gave up 3 bases and J gave up 0 bases, with 9 bases separating them. This CDR3 has 15 amino acids. The germline V gene has CDR1 KGHSH and CDR2 LQKENI. CDR3 nucleotide sequence: TGTGCCAGCTCACCCTTCATAGATAGCAATCAGCCCCAGCATTTT. It specifies CASSPFIDSNQPQHF.

The V gene is TRBV11-3, the J gene TRBJ1-3, with D perhaps matching TRBD1 (5 bases). CDR3 length equals 17 residues. The V end lost 4 bases, the J end lost 0 bases, and 16 bases lay between the germline ends. Germline-derived CDR1 and CDR2 are SGHNT and YENEEA. The CDR3 sequence is CASSSSPLDSSGNTIYF. Here the CDR3 DNA reads TGTGCCAGCAGCTCCTCCCCCCTTGACAGCTCTGGAAACACCATATATTTT.

In DNA, the CDR3 is TGCGCCAGCAGCTTGGGCAAAAGCACAGATACGCAGTATTTT. As protein: CASSLGKSTDTQYF. The chain combines TRBV5-1 with TRBJ2-3, with D unclear. The germline V and J ends were trimmed by 0 bases and 0 bases, with 5 bases remaining between them. The CDR3 runs to 14 residues. Germline V gene lookup returns CDR1 SGHRS and CDR2 YFSETQ.

The chain carries TRBV7-2 and TRBJ1-1; no clear D gene. The CDR3 is 13 residues long. Germline V gene data show CDR1 as SGHTA and CDR2 as FQGNSA. Trimming shortened V by 2 bases and J by 5 bases, and 9 bases separated the two germline ends. The CDR3 is CASSLMVRTEAFF. CDR3 sequence (DNA): TGTGCCAGCAGCTTAATGGTCCGGACTGAAGCTTTCTTT.

The rearrangement joins TRBV6-5 to TRBJ2-7, with 7 bases fitting TRBD2. This CDR3 contains 14 residues. The germline gives CDR1 MNHEY, CDR2 SVGAGI. The ends lost 5 bases at V and 2 bases at J; junction bases unmatched: 6. CDR3 amino acids: CASSGGRGPYEQYF. CDR3 in DNA: TGTGCCAGCAGTGGCGGGAGAGGGCCCTACGAGCAGTACTTC.